One and the same sample provided the 5 T cell receptor beta chains below, sequenced in a study of cytomegalovirus exposure and HLA in healthy donors. Use of 60 Vbeta and 13 Jbeta primers characterized the PCR. Measured with immunoSEQ multiplex PCR; TCRdb has only the in-frame clones, and not every one. The sample lists around 170,000 clones, about 80% seen once, with over 2.5% in the top ten. Sequencing was done on a sample of PBMCs. Receptors were obtained from a woman between 45 and 60 years old in good health and CMV-seropositive.

The V call is TRBV7-2, the J call TRBJ2-5, with 8 bases aligning to TRBD1. This CDR3 spans 14 amino acids. Germline CDR1 SGHTA, CDR2 FQGNSA. The ends lost 3 bases at V and 7 bases at J; junction bases unmatched: 7. In nucleotides, the CDR3 is TGTGCCAGCAGCTTCTCGACAGGGGTAGGGACCCAGTACTTC. Translation: CASSFSTGVGTQYF.

The V and J genes are TRBV29-1 and TRBJ1-1; D call uncertain. The CDR3 has 13 amino acids. Germline V gene data show CDR1 as SQVTM and CDR2 as ANQGSEA. V was trimmed by 6 bases and J by 4 bases, leaving 15 bases between them. In DNA, the CDR3 is TGCAGCGTAAAAGAGGGTGTGTTCACTGAAGCTTTCTTT. Protein product: CSVKEGVFTEAFF.

The chain recombines TRBV20-1 with TRBJ2-5, with no clear D. V was trimmed by 4 bases and J by 3 bases, leaving 6 bases between them. Germline CDR1 and CDR2: DFQATT and SNEGSKA (reference sequence). The CDR3 is made up of 11 amino acids. The CDR3: CSAKPEETQYF. CDR3 nucleotide sequence: TGCAGTGCTAAGCCCGAAGAGACCCAGTACTTC.

This clone was detected only a few times. The chain combines TRBV9 with TRBJ2-5; D call uncertain. The V end was cut by 0 bases, the J end by 1 base, with 13 bases between. This CDR3 is 16 amino acids long. The germline V gene encodes CDR1 SGDLS and CDR2 YYNGEE. The CDR3 sequence is CASSVVTTRVQETQYF. The CDR3 region has the DNA TGTGCCAGCAGCGTAGTCACTACCCGGGTCCAAGAGACCCAGTACTTC.

This clone was seen once. The rearrangement links TRBV7-3 to TRBJ2-1; 8 nucleotides align to TRBD2. The V gene's germline CDR1 is SGHTA and CDR2 FQGTGA. The CDR3 loop spans 15 amino acids. V was clipped by 5 bases and J by 5 bases; unmatched bases: 8. The CDR3: CASSVGGGRNNEQFF. The CDR3 DNA follows: TGTGCCAGCAGCGTGGGCGGGGGGCGAAACAATGAGCAGTTCTTC. Full variable domain (remainder filled in from reference TRBV7-3 and TRBJ2-1): GAGVSQTPSNKVTEKGKYVELRCDPISGHTALYWYRQSLGQGPEFLIYFQGTGAADDSGLPNDRFFAVRPEGSVSTLKIQRTERGDSAVYLCASSVGGGRNNEQFFGPGTRLTVL.